This passage covers 9 T cell receptor beta chains from one sample sequenced in a study of blood T cells in healthy people across ages. Together with a sample-barcoded 5' primer, a J-beta primer mix was included in a second PCR lasting about 7 to 11 cycles. Each CDR3 protein is one row after TCRdb ran MiXCR on the 5' RACE reads. The repertoire includes roughly 680,000 distinct CDR3 sequences, around half of them detected once, and 25% to 35% sits in the top ten. Sequenced: blood. The receptors were gathered from a woman aged 60 to 75 in good health.

The rearrangement uses TRBV4-2 and TRBJ2-2, with 7 bases fitting TRBD1. The CDR3 has 18 residues. J lost 0 bases, V lost 0 bases, and 7 bases had no gene match. Germline V gene data show CDR1 as LGHNA and CDR2 as YNFKEQ. The CDR3 sequence: CASSQETGTASNTGELFF. The CDR3 coding sequence is TGTGCCAGCAGCCAAGAGACCGGGACAGCCTCGAACACCGGGGAGCTGTTTTTT.

This clonotype was picked up a small number of times. The chain's CDR3 is CASSLGSGRDTQYF. The CDR3, as DNA: TGTGCCAGCAGTTTGGGTAGCGGAAGAGATACGCAGTATTTT. The chain couples TRBV12-3 or TRBV12-4 to TRBJ2-3; a possible D gene is TRBD2 (6 bases). Trimming took 3 bases from V and 5 from J, leaving 12 bases between them. The CDR3 extends over 14 amino acids.

The CDR3 DNA is TGCAGTGCTATACCGGGACAGGGGCAGGGCTACACCTTC. Translated, it gives CSAIPGQGQGYTF. The rearrangement uses TRBV20-1 and TRBJ1-2, with 10 bases that match TRBD1. V lost 4 bases and J lost 8; bases outside the gene matches: 7. CDR3 length: 13 amino acids. Germline CDR1 is DFQATT and CDR2 is SNEGSKA (reference sequence).

This sequence joins TRBV12-3 or TRBV12-4 and TRBJ2-4; possibly TRBD2 for D (5 bases). The V gene lost 5 bases and the J gene lost 3 bases, with 26 bases spanning the gap. The CDR3 runs 19 residues. The CDR3 loop is CASSPPGSRGRLVKNIQYF. CDR3 in DNA: TGTGCCAGCAGTCCTCCGGGATCCCGAGGAAGGCTTGTCAAAAACATTCAGTACTTC.

There are a few counts of this clonotype. This chain joins TRBV12-3 or TRBV12-4 and TRBJ2-7; TRBD1 agrees at 8 bases. The CDR3 runs to 14 residues. V was clipped by 6 bases and J by 2 bases; unmatched bases: 6. The CDR3 region has the DNA TGTGCCAGCAGCACCGGGACAGGCGCCTACGAGCAGTACTTC. Encoded protein: CASSTGTGAYEQYF.

The genes are TRBV27 and TRBJ2-1, with 12 nucleotides matching TRBD2. J was trimmed by 0 bases and V by 7 bases; bases with no gene match: 7. Per germline, CDR1 MNHEY and CDR2 SMNVEV (reference sequence). CDR3 length: 17 amino acids. The CDR3 region has the DNA TGTGCCAGCAAGGGACTAGCGGGCAGGAGCTCCTACAATGAGCAGTTCTTC. As protein: CASKGLAGRSSYNEQFF.

In the case of this clonotype: This may come from a read error, since a much larger clone is one base off. V and J are TRBV5-1 and TRBJ2-1; D possibly corresponds to TRBD2 (5 bases). The CDR3 has 15 amino acids. Germline-derived CDR1 and CDR2 are SGHRS and YFSETQ. The CDR3 sequence: CASSLELGLYNERFF. The CDR3 DNA sequence: TGCGCCAGCAGCTTGGAACTAGGACTGTACAATGAGCGGTTCTTC. The full variable domain, rest sourced from reference TRBV5-1 and TRBJ2-1, is KAGVTQTPRYLIKTRGQQVTLSCSPISGHRSVSWYQQTPGQGLQFLFEYFSETQRNKGNFPGRFSGRQFSNSRSEMNVSTLELGDSALYLCASSLELGLYNERFFGPGTRLTVL.

This sequence joins TRBV29-1 and TRBJ2-1, with TRBD2 matching over 13 bases. Trimming at V came to 5 bases and at J to 4 bases, leaving 5 bases not matched to a gene. CDR1 SQVTM and CDR2 ANQGSEA come from the germline V gene. CDR3 length: 15 residues. In DNA form, the CDR3 reads TGCAGCGTTATACGGACTAGCGGGAGATACAATGAGCAGTTCTTC. Translating it yields CSVIRTSGRYNEQFF.

The table lists this clonotype with a few counts. The V call is TRBV20-1, the J call TRBJ2-7; 7 bases line up with TRBD2. The CDR3 spans 13 residues. In germline, CDR1 is DFQATT, CDR2 SNEGSKA (reference sequence). The CDR3 loop is CSAAAAGLNEQYF. The CDR3 nucleotides read TGCAGCGCTGCGGCAGCGGGACTAAATGAGCAGTACTTC.